Shown below are 25 T cell receptor beta chains from a single sample sequenced in a study of T cell responses to AZD1222 COVID-19 vaccine. Here immunoSEQ multiplex PCR was the method, and the copy in TCRdb shows in-frame clones only, minus some. This table has roughly 120,000 clones, 89% appearing once. Source: peripheral blood, taken on day 0 of AZD1222 vaccination. These receptors all stem from an adult in good health.

The chain combines TRBV3-1 (or the pseudogene TRBV3-2) with TRBJ1-1, with unresolved D. Germline-derived CDR1 and CDR2 are LGHDT and YNNKEL (reference sequence). Between the trimmed V and J ends, which lost 0 bases and 2 bases, there was a span of 10 bases. The CDR3 consists of 15 residues. CDR3: CASSQDSRFNTEAFF. As DNA, the CDR3 is TGTGCCAGCAGCCAAGATTCCCGGTTCAACACTGAAGCTTTCTTT.

CDR3 loop: CASERGTFGELFF. As DNA, the CDR3 is TGTGCCAGCGAGAGGGGAACGTTCGGGGAGCTGTTTTTT. V gene TRBV12-3 or TRBV12-4 combines with J gene TRBJ2-2, with D perhaps TRBD1 or TRBD2 (5 bases each). The V end was cut by 8 bases, the J end by 7 bases, with 14 bases between. The CDR3 has 13 amino acids.

The chain carries TRBV2 and TRBJ1-1, with TRBD1 matching over 7 bases. V lost 5 bases, J lost 3 bases, and 3 bases stayed unmatched. CDR1 is SNHLY and CDR2 is FYNNEI in the germline V gene. The CDR3 extends over 13 amino acids. CDR3 nucleotide sequence: TGTGCCAGCAGTCCTGACAGGGACACTGAAGCTTTCTTT. It specifies CASSPDRDTEAFF.

The sample holds one count of this clone. The J gene is TRBJ2-7, the V gene TRBV3-1 (or the pseudogene TRBV3-2); the D gene could be TRBD1 or TRBD2 (5 bases each). The CDR3 runs to 12 residues. With 7 bases removed from V and 2 bases from J, the gap between germline ends came to 9 bases. CDR1 and CDR2 from the germline V gene are LGHDT and YNNKEL (reference sequence). The CDR3 DNA is TGTGCCAGCACCGGGGCGGCCTACGAGCAGTACTTC. The encoded protein is CASTGAAYEQYF.

V is TRBV5-1 and J is TRBJ1-4; the D is unclear. Trimming took 4 bases from V and 8 from J, leaving 12 bases between them. Per germline, CDR1 SGHRS and CDR2 YFSETQ. The CDR3 extends over 13 amino acids. The CDR3 bases are TGCGCCAGCAGCGCGTCCGTGGGCGAAAAACTGTTTTTT. It specifies CASSASVGEKLFF.

This chain uses TRBV18 with TRBJ2-7; D is undetermined. V gave up 2 bases and J gave up 0 bases, with 8 bases separating them. This CDR3 region has 14 residues. The V gene's germline CDR1 is KGHSH and CDR2 LQKENI. Here the CDR3 reads CASSPFGDSYEQYF. The CDR3 DNA is TGTGCCAGCTCACCATTTGGGGACTCCTACGAGCAGTACTTC.

The chain is built from TRBV7-2 and TRBJ1-4; D is unclear. This CDR3 comprises 15 residues. The germline gives CDR1 SGHTA, CDR2 FQGNSA. The ends were cut back, 1 base at V and 0 bases at J, with 6 bases in the middle. CDR3 nucleotides: TGTGCCAGCAGCTTAGACGGGACAACTAATGAAAAACTGTTTTTT. This sequence encodes CASSLDGTTNEKLFF.

This clone appeared once. V gene TRBV5-5 combines with J gene TRBJ1-1; 7 nucleotides line up with TRBD1. CDR3 length: 16 residues. Germline lookup yields CDR1 SGHKS and CDR2 YYEKEE (reference sequence). The ends lost 0 bases at V and 0 bases at J; junction bases unmatched: 5. CDR3 amino acids: CASSLEGGQMNTEAFF. In DNA, the CDR3 is TGTGCCAGCAGCTTGGAGGGGGGACAGATGAACACTGAAGCTTTCTTT.

The gene calls are TRBV28 and TRBJ1-2; D might be TRBD1 (6 bases). V was shortened by 7 bases and J by 10 bases, with 19 bases between the two germline ends. Germline V gene data show CDR1 as MDHEN and CDR2 as SYDVKM. The length of the CDR3 is 13 residues. CDR3 in DNA: TGTGCCAGCACCTTGGGGCAGGGGACCAACTACACCTTC. It codes for CASTLGQGTNYTF.

The rearrangement joins TRBV2 to TRBJ2-5, with 12 bases fitting TRBD2. This CDR3 is built from 12 residues. V lost 10 bases to trimming and J lost 5 bases; unmatched junction nucleotides: 2. The V gene's germline CDR1 is SNHLY and CDR2 FYNNEI. The CDR3 loop reads CANLAGGETQYF. In DNA, the CDR3 is TGTGCCAACCTAGCGGGGGGGGAGACCCAGTACTTC.

In its sample, this clone was seen a few times. The chain links TRBV6-5 to TRBJ2-7; D uncertain. The germline V gene has CDR1 MNHEY and CDR2 SVGAGI. This CDR3 has 15 amino acids. With 5 bases removed from V and 2 bases from J, the gap between germline ends came to 16 bases. The CDR3 bases are TGTGCCAGCAGTCTTAAACCTAGGTCCACCTACGAGCAGTACTTC. Its protein is CASSLKPRSTYEQYF.

V is TRBV19 and J is TRBJ1-5, with D perhaps matching TRBD1 (6 bases). This CDR3 spans 15 amino acids. Germline V gives CDR1 LNHDA, CDR2 SQIVND (reference sequence). V was shortened by 9 bases and J by 5 bases, with 20 bases between the two germline ends. The CDR3 spells CASAARDTRDQPQHF. DNA of the CDR3: TGTGCCAGCGCCGCCCGGGACACAAGAGATCAGCCCCAGCATTTT.

The chain recombines TRBV27 with TRBJ2-1, with TRBD2 identical over 11 bases. The length of the CDR3 is 15 residues. Per germline, CDR1 MNHEY and CDR2 SMNVEV (reference sequence). V lost 8 bases and J lost 4; bases outside the gene matches: 7. CDR3: CASSTGTSGYNEQFF. The CDR3 DNA sequence: TGTGCCAGCTCGACCGGGACTAGCGGTTACAATGAGCAGTTCTTC.

V gene TRBV28 combines with J gene TRBJ1-5, with 8 bases lining up with TRBD1. This CDR3 spans 15 amino acids. Germline V lookup: CDR1 MDHEN, CDR2 SYDVKM. V lost 5 bases to trimming and J lost 5 bases; unmatched junction nucleotides: 8. The CDR3 protein is CASSQSGGTDQPQHF. In DNA, the CDR3 is TGTGCCAGCAGTCAATCAGGGGGCACAGATCAGCCCCAGCATTTT.

The V call is TRBV21-1, the J call TRBJ2-2; the listed D gene, TRBD1, was not tested against the DNA. TRBV21-1 is noted as a pseudogene. The CDR3 loop spans 16 amino acids. CDR3 sequence: CASSGLRDRGLRELFF. Written as DNA, the CDR3 is TGTGCCAGCAGCGGACTCCGGGACAGGGGGCTTCGGGAGCTGTTTTTT.

The rearrangement links TRBV4-1 to TRBJ1-2; no definite D call. V was trimmed by 5 bases and J by 4 bases, leaving 14 bases between them. This CDR3 contains 14 residues. Germline lookup yields CDR1 MGHRA and CDR2 YSYEKL. The CDR3 region is CASSAFRLGYGYTF. As DNA, the CDR3 is TGCGCCAGCAGCGCATTCAGGTTGGGCTATGGCTACACCTTC.

This clone has just one count. This CDR3 is CASSPRLREGGDEQYF. CDR3 bases: TGTGCCAGCAGCCCACGCCTGCGGGAGGGGGGGGATGAGCAGTACTTC. This chain connects TRBV7-9 to TRBJ2-7, with 9 positions matching TRBD2. V shed 5 bases and J 7 bases; nucleotides not matched to a gene: 15. Germline V CDR1 and CDR2: SEHNR, FQNEAQ (reference sequence). CDR3 length: 16 amino acids.

The rearrangement links TRBV9 to TRBJ2-2; a weak D match, TRBD1 (5 bases). The germline V gene encodes CDR1 SGDLS and CDR2 YYNGEE. The CDR3 has 13 residues. V was trimmed by 4 bases and J by 6 bases, leaving 10 bases between them. The CDR3, as DNA: TGTGCCAGCAGCCCCCACAGGTCCGGGGAGCTGTTTTTT. Its translation is CASSPHRSGELFF.

CDR3 residues: CASRTLGETQYF. CDR3 coding DNA: TGTGCCAGCAGGACCTTAGGGGAGACCCAGTACTTC. V gene TRBV28 combines with J gene TRBJ2-5; D is unresolved. Germline V gives CDR1 MDHEN, CDR2 SYDVKM. The CDR3 has 12 amino acids. V lost 6 bases and J 5 bases, leaving 10 bases between the germline ends.

The CDR3 protein is CASSSTGLVNNEQFF. The DNA for the CDR3 is TGTGCCAGCAGCTCAACAGGGCTAGTAAACAATGAGCAGTTCTTC. The chain has TRBV5-6 and TRBJ2-1; possibly TRBD1 for D (6 bases). Trimming took 3 bases from V and 5 from J, leaving 15 bases between them. CDR1 SGHDT and CDR2 YYEEEE come from the germline V gene. The CDR3 is 15 residues long.

J is TRBJ1-2 and V is TRBV6-6; TRBD1 aligns across 10 bases. The V gene end was trimmed by 2 bases and the J gene end by 8 bases; junction bases not matched to a gene: 2. The CDR3 is made up of 13 amino acids. CDR1 and CDR2 (germline): MNHNY, SVGAGI (reference sequence). The CDR3 is CASSYGQGGGYTF. The DNA of the CDR3 is TGTGCCAGCAGTTACGGACAGGGGGGCGGCTACACCTTC.

The rearrangement uses TRBV7-9 and TRBJ2-7, with no clear D. Germline V gene lookup returns CDR1 SEHNR and CDR2 FQNEAQ (reference sequence). This CDR3 comprises 12 residues. The germline V and J ends were trimmed by 3 bases and 2 bases, with 5 bases remaining between them. The CDR3 region is CASSFAPYEQYF. The CDR3 DNA sequence: TGTGCCAGCAGCTTCGCCCCCTACGAGCAGTACTTC.

The rearrangement uses TRBV4-1 and TRBJ2-3; 8 bases match TRBD2. Per germline, CDR1 MGHRA and CDR2 YSYEKL. V shed 4 bases and J 2 bases; nucleotides not matched to a gene: 5. The CDR3 length is 15 residues. CDR3 amino acids: CASSLGGAATDTQYF. DNA of the CDR3: TGCGCCAGCAGCCTCGGGGGGGCCGCCACAGATACGCAGTATTTT.

This chain joins TRBV18 and TRBJ1-1; D not certain. V was clipped by 6 bases and J by 7 bases, with 12 bases between them. The CDR3 runs 12 residues. The germline V gene encodes CDR1 KGHSH and CDR2 LQKENI. The CDR3 here is CASSRRDGEAFF. The DNA for the CDR3 is TGTGCCAGCTCCAGACGGGATGGTGAAGCTTTCTTT.

V and J are TRBV30 and TRBJ1-5; D remains unclear. The V end lost 5 bases, the J end lost 9 bases, and 17 bases lay between the germline ends. CDR3 length: 13 amino acids. From germline, CDR1 is GTSNPN and CDR2 SVGIG (reference sequence). The CDR3 region is CAWDPKEGTPQHF. The DNA of the CDR3 is TGTGCCTGGGACCCAAAGGAAGGTACGCCCCAGCATTTT.